This TCR beta chain was sequenced for a study of OX40 agonist ivuxolimab in advanced cancers. Turning to this clone: Its antigen is currently unknown.

CDR3 length equals 13 residues. V lost 0 bases, J lost 2 bases, and 6 bases lay in between. Germline assignment: CDR1 SGHRS and CDR2 YFSETQ. Whole-study results and caveats: The mean number of expanded clones was higher in CD8+ T cells than in CD4+.

Produced via immunoSEQ multiplex PCR; TCRdb's table is partial and in-frame only. The sample carries 15,000 to 20,000 clones, about 71% recorded once. The gene calls are TRBV5-1 and TRBJ2-7, with unresolved D. The clonotype was recovered from an adult with an advanced solid tumor such as melanoma, head and neck, liver or kidney cancer. The input for sequencing was CD4+ or CD8+ T cells sorted from blood, taken in a trial of the OX40 agonist ivuxolimab. The CDR3 nucleotides are TGCGCCAGCAGCTTGGCGGCTACCTACGAGCAGTACTTC. It codes for CASSLAATYEQYF.